The sequence of this T cell receptor (beta chain) was determined in a study of blood T cells in healthy people across ages. Whole-study findings and limits: Correlation between TCR beta diversity and naive T cell percentage was strong.

Total RNA, at least 5 micrograms per sample, was extracted from PBMCs. Next came a second PCR, run for roughly 7 to 12 cycles, which used a sample-barcoded 5' primer along with a J-beta primer mix. Each sample yielded at least 2.5 million CDR3-containing paired-end reads. TCRdb processed the 5' RACE reads anew with MiXCR; each CDR3 protein has one entry. The repertoire holds 1.5 million to 1.9 million distinct CDR3 sequences, under 55% seen once, with about 3.8% in the top ten. About this clonotype itself: What it binds is unknown.

The source is a woman aged 18-29 years in good health. Material for sequencing was blood.

The CDR3 protein is CASVWYGYTF. The CDR3, as DNA: TGTGCCAGCGTATGGTATGGCTACACCTTC. The chain carries TRBV6-4 and TRBJ1-2; the D is unclear. The V gene's germline CDR1 is MRHNA and CDR2 SNTAGT. This CDR3 has 10 amino acids. Trimming took off 8 bases at V and 5 bases at J, with 6 bases between the two ends.